These T cell receptor beta chains were read from a single sample in a study of cytomegalovirus exposure and HLA in healthy donors. The table came from immunoSEQ multiplex PCR; TCRdb's copy has only in-frame clones and leaves some out. Among fewer than 250,000 clones, approximately 70% were seen once, and the ten largest hold approximately 3.1%. Sequencing was performed on PBMCs. The receptors come from a woman in her 30s in good health and CMV-seropositive. Each CDR3 is given with its conserved first and last residue. D genes are given only for firm matches. The size of a clone is reported for some rows only, either as once, few or many, or as a class for expanded clones.

d_call j_call clone_size v_call cdr3_aa cdr3_nt
TRBD2 TRBJ2-1 - TRBV11-2 CASSPRLAGGWNEQFF TGTGCCAGCAGCCCCCGACTAGCGGGAGGGTGGAATGAGCAGTTCTTC
- TRBJ2-7 - TRBV28 CASSPASTGLYYEQYF TGTGCCAGCAGTCCCGCGTCTACCGGACTGTACTACGAGCAGTACTTC
- TRBJ2-7 few TRBV2 CASSEWRGPYEQYF TGTGCCAGCAGTGAATGGAGGGGCCCCTACGAGCAGTACTTC
- TRBJ2-7 few TRBV6-1 CASSPGQPYEQYF TGTGCCAGCAGTCCCGGACAGCCCTACGAGCAGTACTTC
TRBD1 TRBJ2-1 - TRBV11-2 CASNPTGATYNEQFF TGTGCCAGCAACCCGACAGGGGCTACATACAATGAGCAGTTCTTC
TRBD1 TRBJ2-7 - TRBV28 CASSAPGQGGDEQYF TGTGCCAGCAGTGCACCGGGACAGGGGGGTGACGAGCAGTACTTC
- TRBJ2-1 - TRBV27 CASSGQLSSYNEQFF TGTGCCAGCAGCGGACAGCTTAGCTCCTACAATGAGCAGTTCTTC
- TRBJ1-2 few TRBV25-1 CASSEPGRTNYGYTF TGTGCCAGCAGTGAGCCCGGGAGAACTAACTATGGCTACACCTTC
- TRBJ2-7 - TRBV19 CASSISEGAYEQYF TGTGCCAGTAGTATATCTGAGGGGGCCTACGAGCAGTACTTC
TRBD1 TRBJ1-5 - TRBV19 CASSRETGIGNQPQHF TGTGCCAGTAGTAGGGAGACAGGGATTGGCAATCAGCCCCAGCATTTT
TRBD1 TRBJ1-4 - TRBV9 CASSLGWDRAEKLFF TGTGCCAGCAGCCTCGGGTGGGACAGGGCCGAAAAACTGTTTTTT
- TRBJ1-2 - TRBV7-8 CASSTGTEYYGYTF TGTGCCAGCAGCACCGGGACTGAGTACTATGGCTACACCTTC
- TRBJ2-3 - TRBV6-4 CASSDSAGSGTDTQYF TGTGCCAGCAGTGACTCCGCGGGATCGGGCACAGATACGCAGTATTTT
TRBD1 TRBJ2-1 - TRBV12-5 CASGLGQGSHNEQFF TGTGCTAGTGGACTGGGACAGGGTAGCCACAATGAGCAGTTCTTC
TRBD1 TRBJ1-2 - TRBV6-6 CASSPTGGRIYGYTF TGTGCCAGCAGTCCGACAGGGGGTAGGATATATGGCTACACCTTC
- TRBJ2-7 - TRBV5-6 CASSLTAAAYEQYF TGTGCCAGCAGCTTGACTGCGGCAGCCTACGAGCAGTACTTC
TRBD1 TRBJ1-1 few TRBV5-4 CASSQDTGTGGSEAFF TGTGCCAGCAGCCAAGATACCGGGACAGGGGGATCTGAAGCTTTCTTT
- TRBJ1-2 - TRBV4-2 CASSQGRDGYTF TGTGCCAGCAGCCAAGGTCGGGATGGCTACACCTTC
TRBD2 TRBJ2-5 - TRBV4-2 CASSQGAGDQETQYF TGTGCCAGCAGCCAAGGAGCGGGAGACCAAGAGACCCAGTACTTC
- TRBJ2-1 - TRBV27 CASSTGNEQFF TGTGCCAGCAGTACCGGTAACGAGCAGTTCTTC
TRBD1 TRBJ1-4 - TRBV25-1 CASRGDRGQDEKLFF TGTGCCAGCAGGGGGGACAGGGGGCAAGACGAAAAACTGTTTTTT
- TRBJ2-2 - TRBV7-2 CASSKRVPDGELFF TGTGCCAGCAGCAAGAGGGTCCCGGACGGGGAGCTGTTTTTT
- TRBJ1-1 - TRBV5-1 CASSLNERYTEAFF TGCGCCAGCAGCTTGAATGAACGGTACACTGAAGCTTTCTTT
- TRBJ1-1 - TRBV6-5 CASSFTGNTEAFF TGTGCCAGCAGTTTTACGGGGAACACTGAAGCTTTCTTT
- TRBJ1-1 few TRBV29-1 CSVAAGYTEAFF TGCAGCGTTGCGGCAGGGTACACTGAAGCTTTCTTT
TRBD1 TRBJ1-2 - TRBV6-1 CASSAMTGGYGYTF TGTGCCAGCAGTGCAATGACAGGGGGCTATGGCTACACCTTC
- TRBJ2-1 - TRBV2 CATRGSYNEQFF TGTGCCACCCGGGGCTCCTACAATGAGCAGTTCTTC
TRBD1 TRBJ1-4 - TRBV28 CASEPGGGVEKLFF TGTGCCAGCGAGCCCGGAGGGGGCGTCGAAAAACTGTTTTTT
- TRBJ2-7 once TRBV28 CASSQAGWSSYEQYF TGTGCCAGCAGTCAAGCGGGCTGGAGCTCCTACGAGCAGTACTTC
- TRBJ2-7 - TRBV19 CAGNDGPAGEQYF TGTGCCGGTAACGACGGGCCGGCGGGGGAGCAGTACTTC
TRBD2 TRBJ2-2 - TRBV7-9 CASSFVAGVAGELFF TGTGCCAGCAGCTTTGTAGCGGGAGTTGCCGGGGAGCTGTTTTTT
TRBD1 TRBJ1-5 - TRBV5-6 CASSLKGQGARQPQHF TGTGCCAGCAGCTTGAAGGGACAGGGGGCCCGACAGCCCCAGCATTTT
- TRBJ1-3 - TRBV2 CASSDGGYGNTIYF TGTGCCAGTTCTGACGGGGGGTATGGAAACACCATATATTTT
- TRBJ2-2 - TRBV5-1 CASSLDPDSTGELFF TGCGCCAGCAGCTTAGATCCAGACAGCACCGGGGAGCTGTTTTTT
TRBD2 TRBJ2-2 few TRBV7-9 CASSTTSPNTGELFF TGTGCCAGCTCCACGACTAGCCCCAACACCGGGGAGCTGTTTTTT
- TRBJ1-1 - TRBV19 CASSADRPRGAFF TGTGCCAGTAGTGCCGACAGGCCTAGGGGGGCTTTCTTT
- TRBJ1-2 - TRBV7-9 CSSSGRQPNTDYGYTF TGTTCCAGCAGCGGCAGACAGCCAAACACGGACTATGGCTACACCTTC
- TRBJ2-2 - TRBV7-6 CASSLTGRNTGELFF TGTGCCAGCAGCTTAACAGGGCGGAACACCGGGGAGCTGTTTTTT
- TRBJ1-2 few TRBV10-3 CAISETGGGYTF TGTGCCATCAGTGAGACAGGCGGAGGCTACACCTTC
- TRBJ1-3 - TRBV2 CASSVGASGNTIYF TGTGCCAGCAGTGTAGGAGCTTCTGGAAACACCATATATTTT
TRBD2 TRBJ2-2 - TRBV11-3 CASSSGLAGGPITTGELFF TGTGCCAGCAGCTCCGGACTAGCGGGAGGTCCAATTACCACCGGGGAGCTGTTTTTT
TRBD1 TRBJ1-1 few TRBV5-1 CASSDGDRVFSEAFF TGCGCCAGCAGCGACGGGGACAGGGTTTTTAGTGAAGCTTTCTTT
- TRBJ2-3 - TRBV11-2 CASSLNLADTQYF TGTGCCAGCAGCCTAAACCTTGCAGATACGCAGTATTTT
- TRBJ1-2 - TRBV6-1 CASSETQTIPFDSGYTF TGTGCCAGCAGTGAAACCCAGACTATACCATTCGATTCGGGCTACACCTTC
- TRBJ2-7 - TRBV5-1 CASSLGGPYEQYF TGCGCCAGCAGCTTGGGAGGGCCCTACGAGCAGTACTTC
- TRBJ2-7 - TRBV27 CASSHRESYEQYF TGTGCCAGCAGCCACAGGGAATCCTACGAGCAGTACTTC
- TRBJ2-1 - TRBV5-1 CASSWGRASGPTSSYNEQFF TGCGCCAGCAGCTGGGGGCGGGCTAGCGGACCCACGAGCTCCTACAATGAGCAGTTCTTC
- TRBJ1-1 - TRBV6-5 CASSYSNRLNTEAFF TGTGCCAGCAGTTACTCGAACAGGCTAAACACTGAAGCTTTCTTT
TRBD1 TRBJ2-7 - TRBV5-5 CASSLGQGDYEQYF TGTGCCAGCAGCTTGGGACAGGGGGACTACGAGCAGTACTTC
- TRBJ2-1 - TRBV2 CASSPLLAGPGSRQFF TGTGCCAGCAGTCCCCTACTTGCGGGGCCTGGAAGTAGGCAGTTCTTC
- TRBJ1-2 - TRBV14 CASSHPSGIGGYTF TGTGCCAGCAGCCATCCCTCGGGGATAGGAGGCTACACCTTC
- TRBJ1-1 - TRBV6-5 CASRSGKNTEAFF TGTGCCAGCCGTTCGGGGAAGAACACTGAAGCTTTCTTT
TRBD2 TRBJ2-7 - TRBV7-2 CASSLLLAGGFYEQYF TGTGCCAGCAGCTTATTGCTAGCGGGAGGTTTCTACGAGCAGTACTTC
- TRBJ1-2 - TRBV2 CASSAWGGDYGYTF TGTGCCAGCAGTGCCTGGGGGGGGGACTATGGCTACACCTTC
- TRBJ1-3 - TRBV2 CASSEYRSGRSGNTIYF TGTGCCAGCAGTGAGTATCGTTCAGGCCGCTCTGGAAACACCATATATTTT
TRBD1 TRBJ2-3 few TRBV7-9 CASSRTGARSPDTQYF TGTGCCAGCAGCAGGACAGGGGCCAGGTCCCCAGATACGCAGTATTTT
- TRBJ2-1 - TRBV11-2 CASSLARPQNEQFF TGTGCCAGCAGCCTAGCCAGGCCCCAGAATGAGCAGTTCTTC
TRBD1 TRBJ2-5 - TRBV10-2 CASSEPRAGTGETQYF TGCGCCAGCAGTGAGCCGAGAGCCGGGACAGGGGAGACCCAGTACTTC
- TRBJ1-2 - TRBV28 CAVYRGKSGVFNYGYTF TGTGCCGTTTACCGAGGAAAATCAGGGGTCTTTAACTATGGCTACACCTTC
- TRBJ1-2 - TRBV5-6 CASSLIQDPTGYTF TGTGCCAGCAGCCTTATTCAGGATCCTACCGGCTACACCTTC